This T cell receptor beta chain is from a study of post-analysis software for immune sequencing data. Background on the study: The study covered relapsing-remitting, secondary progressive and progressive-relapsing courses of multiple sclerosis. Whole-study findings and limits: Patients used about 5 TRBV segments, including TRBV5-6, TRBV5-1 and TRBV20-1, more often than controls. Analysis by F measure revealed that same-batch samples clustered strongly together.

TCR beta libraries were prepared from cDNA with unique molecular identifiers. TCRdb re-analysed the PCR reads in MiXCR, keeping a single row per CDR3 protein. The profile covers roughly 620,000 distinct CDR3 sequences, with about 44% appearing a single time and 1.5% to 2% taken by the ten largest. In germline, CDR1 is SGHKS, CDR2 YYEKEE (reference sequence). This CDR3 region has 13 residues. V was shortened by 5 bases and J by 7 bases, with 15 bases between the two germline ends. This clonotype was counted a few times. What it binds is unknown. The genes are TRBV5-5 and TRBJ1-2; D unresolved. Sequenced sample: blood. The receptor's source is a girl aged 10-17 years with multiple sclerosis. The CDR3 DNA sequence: TGTGCCAGCAGTCTCGACATGGTCGGTGGCTACACCTTC. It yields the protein CASSLDMVGGYTF. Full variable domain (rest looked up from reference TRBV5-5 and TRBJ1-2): DAGVTQSPTHLIKTRGQQVTLRCSPISGHKSVSWYQQVLGQGPQFIFQYYEKEERGRGNFPDRFSARQFPNYSSELNVNALLLGDSALYLCASSLDMVGGYTFGSGTRLTVV.